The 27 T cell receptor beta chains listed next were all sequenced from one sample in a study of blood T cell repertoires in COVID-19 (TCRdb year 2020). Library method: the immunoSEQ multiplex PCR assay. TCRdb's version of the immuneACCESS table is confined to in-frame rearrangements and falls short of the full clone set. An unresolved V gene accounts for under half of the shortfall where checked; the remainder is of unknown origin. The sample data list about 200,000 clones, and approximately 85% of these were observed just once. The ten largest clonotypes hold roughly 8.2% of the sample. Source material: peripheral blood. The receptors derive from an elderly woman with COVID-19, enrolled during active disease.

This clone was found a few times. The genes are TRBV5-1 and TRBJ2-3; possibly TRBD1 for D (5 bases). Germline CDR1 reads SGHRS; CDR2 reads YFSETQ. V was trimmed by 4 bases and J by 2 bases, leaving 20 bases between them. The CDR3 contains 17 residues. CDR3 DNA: TGCGCCAGCAGCACTGGTTCGCGGACACTGCCCACAGATACGCAGTATTTT. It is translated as CASSTGSRTLPTDTQYF.

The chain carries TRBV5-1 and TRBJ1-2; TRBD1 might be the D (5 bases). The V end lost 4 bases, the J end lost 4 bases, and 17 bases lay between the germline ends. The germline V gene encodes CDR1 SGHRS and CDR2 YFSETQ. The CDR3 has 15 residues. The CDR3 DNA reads TGCGCCAGCAGCCCCGGGGGGGGGAACGGCTATGGCTACACCTTC. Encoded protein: CASSPGGGNGYGYTF.

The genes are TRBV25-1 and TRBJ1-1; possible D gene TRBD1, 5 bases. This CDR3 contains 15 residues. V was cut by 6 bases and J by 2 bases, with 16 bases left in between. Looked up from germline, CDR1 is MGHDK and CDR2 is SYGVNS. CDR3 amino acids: CASRSRGVLNTEAFF. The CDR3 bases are TGTGCCAGCAGGTCTCGGGGGGTCTTAAACACTGAAGCTTTCTTT.

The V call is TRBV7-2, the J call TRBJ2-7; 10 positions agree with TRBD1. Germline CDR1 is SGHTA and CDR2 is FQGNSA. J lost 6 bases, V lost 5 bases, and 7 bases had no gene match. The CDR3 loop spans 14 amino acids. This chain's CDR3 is CASSHGQGGGEQYF. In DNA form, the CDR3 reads TGTGCCAGCAGCCACGGACAGGGGGGTGGCGAGCAGTACTTC. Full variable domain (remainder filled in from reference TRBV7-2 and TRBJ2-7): GAGVSQSPSNKVTEKGKDVELRCDPISGHTALYWYRQSLGQGLEFLIYFQGNSAPDKSGLPSDRFSAERTGGSVSTLTIQRTQQEDSAVYLCASSHGQGGGEQYFGPGTRLTVT.

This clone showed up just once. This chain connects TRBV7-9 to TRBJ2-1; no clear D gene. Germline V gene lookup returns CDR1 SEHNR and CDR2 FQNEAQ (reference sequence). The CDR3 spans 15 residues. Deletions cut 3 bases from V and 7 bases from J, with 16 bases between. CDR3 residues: CASSFTPPGGNEQFF. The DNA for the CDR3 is TGTGCCAGCAGCTTCACTCCCCCCGGTGGTAATGAGCAGTTCTTC. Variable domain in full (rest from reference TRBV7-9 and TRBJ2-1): DTGVSQNPRHKITKRGQNVTFRCDPISEHNRLYWYRQTLGQGPEFLTYFQNEAQLEKSRLLSDRFSAERPKGSFSTLEIQRTEQGDSAMYLCASSFTPPGGNEQFFGPGTRLTVL.

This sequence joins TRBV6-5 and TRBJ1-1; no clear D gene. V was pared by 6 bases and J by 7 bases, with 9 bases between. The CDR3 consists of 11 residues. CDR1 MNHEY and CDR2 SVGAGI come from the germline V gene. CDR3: CASSLDFEAFF. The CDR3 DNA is TGTGCCAGCAGCCTTGACTTTGAAGCTTTCTTT.

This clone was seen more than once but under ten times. The CDR3 bases are TGTGCCAGCAGCTCACGAATAGAGGGGACCCAGTACTTC. This gives the protein CASSSRIEGTQYF. The chain combines TRBV9 with TRBJ2-5; weak D call: TRBD2 (5 bases). The CDR3 length is 13 residues. The germline CDR1 and CDR2 sequences are SGDLS and YYNGEE. The V gene lost 4 bases and the J gene lost 7 bases, with 14 bases spanning the gap.

CDR3 amino acids: CAISDIAGGYEQYF. The CDR3, as DNA: TGTGCCATCAGTGATATAGCGGGGGGGTACGAGCAGTACTTC. V gene TRBV10-3 combines with J gene TRBJ2-7; 11 nucleotides line up with TRBD2. CDR1 ENHRY and CDR2 SYGVKD come from the germline V gene. The ends lost 3 bases at V and 4 bases at J; junction bases unmatched: 2. This CDR3 spans 14 amino acids.

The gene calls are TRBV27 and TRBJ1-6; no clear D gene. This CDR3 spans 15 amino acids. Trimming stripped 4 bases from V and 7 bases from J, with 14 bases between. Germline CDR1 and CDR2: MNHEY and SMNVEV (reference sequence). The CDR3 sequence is CASSYGSLGNSPLHF. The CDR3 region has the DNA TGTGCCAGCAGTTATGGCTCCCTGGGCAATTCACCCCTCCACTTT.

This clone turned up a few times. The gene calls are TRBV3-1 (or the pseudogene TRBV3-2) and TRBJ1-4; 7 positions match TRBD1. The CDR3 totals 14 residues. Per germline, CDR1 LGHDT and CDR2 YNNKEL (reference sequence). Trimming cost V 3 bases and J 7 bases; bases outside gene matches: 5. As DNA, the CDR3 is TGTGCCAGCAGCCACCGGGACAGAGTTGAAAAACTGTTTTTT. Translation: CASSHRDRVEKLFF.

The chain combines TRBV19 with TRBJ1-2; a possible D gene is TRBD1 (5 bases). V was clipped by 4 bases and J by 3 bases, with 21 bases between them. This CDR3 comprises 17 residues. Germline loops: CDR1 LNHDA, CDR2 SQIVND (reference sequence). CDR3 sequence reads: CASSTLRSGRRDYGYTF. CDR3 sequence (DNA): TGTGCCAGTAGTACCCTTCGGTCGGGACGGAGGGACTATGGCTACACCTTC.

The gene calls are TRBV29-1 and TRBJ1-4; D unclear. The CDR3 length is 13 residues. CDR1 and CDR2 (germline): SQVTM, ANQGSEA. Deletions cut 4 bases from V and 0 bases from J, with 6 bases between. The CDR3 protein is CSVVPATNEKLFF. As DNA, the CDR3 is TGCAGCGTTGTCCCGGCAACTAATGAAAAACTGTTTTTT.

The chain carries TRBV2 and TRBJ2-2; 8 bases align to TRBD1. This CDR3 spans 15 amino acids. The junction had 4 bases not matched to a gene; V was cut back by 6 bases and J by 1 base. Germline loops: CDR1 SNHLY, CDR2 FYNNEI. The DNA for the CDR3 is TGTGCCAGCAGGCAGGGGGCCCAGAACACCGGGGAGCTGTTTTTT. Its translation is CASRQGAQNTGELFF. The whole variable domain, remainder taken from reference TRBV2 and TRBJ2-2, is EPEVTQTPSHQVTQMGQEVILRCVPISNHLYFYWYRQILGQKVEFLVSFYNNEISEKSEIFDDQFSVERPDGSNFTLKIRSTKLEDSAMYFCASRQGAQNTGELFFGEGSRLTVL.

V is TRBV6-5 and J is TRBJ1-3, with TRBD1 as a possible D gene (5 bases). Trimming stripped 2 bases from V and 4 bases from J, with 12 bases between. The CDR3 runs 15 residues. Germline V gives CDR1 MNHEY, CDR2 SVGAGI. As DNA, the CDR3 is TGTGCCAGCAGTTACCTTCAGGGAAGAGGAAACACCATATATTTT. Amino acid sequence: CASSYLQGRGNTIYF.

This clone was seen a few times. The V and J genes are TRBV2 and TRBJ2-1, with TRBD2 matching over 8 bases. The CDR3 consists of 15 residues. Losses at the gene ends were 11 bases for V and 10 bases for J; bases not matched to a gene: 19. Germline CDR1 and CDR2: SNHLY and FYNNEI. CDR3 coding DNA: TGTGCCGGAAATCCGCGGGGGGCCCCCAACGAGGAGCAGTTCTTC. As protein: CAGNPRGAPNEEQFF.

The CDR3 nucleotides are TGTGCCAGCTCCGACCGACACATAGGTCCCGAAGCTTTCTTT. Translating gives CASSDRHIGPEAFF. This chain joins TRBV18 and TRBJ1-1, with D hard to call. Germline V gene lookup returns CDR1 KGHSH and CDR2 LQKENI. This CDR3 is 14 amino acids long. The V end lost 6 bases, the J end lost 8 bases, and 19 bases lay between the germline ends.

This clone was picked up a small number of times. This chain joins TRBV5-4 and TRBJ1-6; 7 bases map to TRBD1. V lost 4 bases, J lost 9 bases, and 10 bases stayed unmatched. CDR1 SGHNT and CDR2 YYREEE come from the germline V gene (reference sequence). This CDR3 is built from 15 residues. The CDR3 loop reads CASSAGQVSVSPLHF. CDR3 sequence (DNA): TGTGCCAGCAGCGCTGGACAGGTGTCGGTTTCACCCCTCCACTTT.

CDR3 residues: CASSTNRDRVSYEQYF. The CDR3 nucleotides read TGTGCCAGCAGTACAAACCGGGACAGGGTCTCCTACGAGCAGTACTTC. The chain links TRBV2 to TRBJ2-7, with TRBD1 matching 9 bases. Per germline, CDR1 SNHLY and CDR2 FYNNEI. With 5 bases clipped from V and 0 bases from J, the junction kept 8 bases outside the gene matches. The CDR3 contains 16 residues.

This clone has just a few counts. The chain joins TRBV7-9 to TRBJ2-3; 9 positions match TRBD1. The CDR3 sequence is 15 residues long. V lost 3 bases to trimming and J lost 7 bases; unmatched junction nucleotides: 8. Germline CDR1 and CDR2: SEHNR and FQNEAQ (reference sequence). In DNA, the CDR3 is TGTGCCAGCAGCTTTCGAACAGGGGGCCCGAATACGCAGTATTTT. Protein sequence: CASSFRTGGPNTQYF.

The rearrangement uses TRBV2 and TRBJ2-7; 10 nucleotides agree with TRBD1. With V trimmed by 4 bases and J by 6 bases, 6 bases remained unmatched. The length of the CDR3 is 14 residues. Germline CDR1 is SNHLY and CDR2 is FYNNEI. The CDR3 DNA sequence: TGTGCCAGCAGTGCGCGACAGGGGGCTTTCGAGCAGTACTTC. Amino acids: CASSARQGAFEQYF.

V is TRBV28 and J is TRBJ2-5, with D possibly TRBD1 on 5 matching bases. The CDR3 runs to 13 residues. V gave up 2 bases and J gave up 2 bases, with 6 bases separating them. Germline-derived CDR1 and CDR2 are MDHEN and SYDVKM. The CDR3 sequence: CASSLRQQETQYF. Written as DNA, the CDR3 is TGTGCCAGCAGTTTACGACAGCAAGAGACCCAGTACTTC.

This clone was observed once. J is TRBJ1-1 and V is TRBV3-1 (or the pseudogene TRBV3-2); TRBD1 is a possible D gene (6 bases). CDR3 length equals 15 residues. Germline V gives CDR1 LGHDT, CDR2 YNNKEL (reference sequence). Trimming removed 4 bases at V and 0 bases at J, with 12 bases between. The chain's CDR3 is CASSPMTGMNTEAFF. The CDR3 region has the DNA TGTGCCAGCAGCCCGATGACAGGCATGAACACTGAAGCTTTCTTT.

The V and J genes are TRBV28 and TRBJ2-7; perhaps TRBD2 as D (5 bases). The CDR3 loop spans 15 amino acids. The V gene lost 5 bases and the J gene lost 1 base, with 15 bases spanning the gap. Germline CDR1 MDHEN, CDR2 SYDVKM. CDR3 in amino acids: CASSPPTRTSYEQYF. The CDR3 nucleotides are TGTGCCAGCAGTCCCCCGACACGGACTTCCTACGAGCAGTACTTC.

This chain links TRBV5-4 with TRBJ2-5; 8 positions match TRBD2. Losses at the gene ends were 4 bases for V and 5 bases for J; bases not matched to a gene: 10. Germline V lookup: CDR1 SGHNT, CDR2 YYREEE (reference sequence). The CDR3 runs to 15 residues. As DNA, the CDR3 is TGTGCCAGCAGCACCGGGACTAGATATCTGGAGACCCAGTACTTC. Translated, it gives CASSTGTRYLETQYF.

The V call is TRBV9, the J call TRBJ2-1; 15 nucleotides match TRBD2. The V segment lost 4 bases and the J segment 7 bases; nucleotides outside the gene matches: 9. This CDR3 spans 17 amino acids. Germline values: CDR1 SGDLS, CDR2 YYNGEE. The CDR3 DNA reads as TGTGCCAGCAGCTCTTCCTTCGGGACTAGCGGGGGGAATGAGCAGTTCTTC. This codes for CASSSSFGTSGGNEQFF.

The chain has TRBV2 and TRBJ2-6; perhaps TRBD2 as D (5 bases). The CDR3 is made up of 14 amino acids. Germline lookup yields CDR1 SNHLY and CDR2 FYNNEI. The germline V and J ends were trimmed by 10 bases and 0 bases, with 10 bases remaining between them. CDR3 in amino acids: CATRRDSGANVLTF. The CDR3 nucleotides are TGTGCCACCCGTCGGGACTCTGGGGCCAACGTCCTGACTTTC.

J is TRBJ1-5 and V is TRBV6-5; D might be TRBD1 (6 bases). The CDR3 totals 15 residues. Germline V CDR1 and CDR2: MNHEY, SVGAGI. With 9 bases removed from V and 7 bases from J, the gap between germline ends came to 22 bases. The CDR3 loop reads CASASGVRGQQPQHF. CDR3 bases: TGTGCCAGTGCCTCAGGTGTGCGAGGACAGCAGCCCCAGCATTTT.